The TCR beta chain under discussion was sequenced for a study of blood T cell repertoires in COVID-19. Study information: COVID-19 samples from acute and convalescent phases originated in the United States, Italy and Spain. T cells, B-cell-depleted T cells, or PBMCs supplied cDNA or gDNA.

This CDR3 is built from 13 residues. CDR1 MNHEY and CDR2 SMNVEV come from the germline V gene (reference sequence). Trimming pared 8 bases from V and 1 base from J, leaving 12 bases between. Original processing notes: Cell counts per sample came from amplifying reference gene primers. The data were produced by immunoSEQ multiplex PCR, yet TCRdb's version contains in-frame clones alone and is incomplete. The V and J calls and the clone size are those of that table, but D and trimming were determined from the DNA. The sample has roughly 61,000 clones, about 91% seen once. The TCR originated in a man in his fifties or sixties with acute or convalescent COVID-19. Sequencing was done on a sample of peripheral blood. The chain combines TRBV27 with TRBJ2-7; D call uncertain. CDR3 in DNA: TGTGCCAGCTCCCCTGAGTATTCCTACGAGCAGTACTTC. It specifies CASSPEYSYEQYF.